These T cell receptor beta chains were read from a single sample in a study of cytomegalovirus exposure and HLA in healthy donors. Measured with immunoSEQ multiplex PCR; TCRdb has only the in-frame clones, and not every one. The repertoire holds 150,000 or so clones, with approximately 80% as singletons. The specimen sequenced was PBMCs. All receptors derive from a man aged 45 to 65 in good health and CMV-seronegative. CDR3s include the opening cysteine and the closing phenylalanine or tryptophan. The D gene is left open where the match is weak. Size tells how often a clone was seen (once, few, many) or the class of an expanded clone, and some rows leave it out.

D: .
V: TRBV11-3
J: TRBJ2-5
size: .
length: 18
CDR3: CASSSNRTEQESRKTQYF
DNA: TGTGCCAGCAGCTCAAACCGGACAGAACAAGAGTCAAGAAAGACCCAGTACTTC

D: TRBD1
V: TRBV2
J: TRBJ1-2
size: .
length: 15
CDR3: CASKPSRDRGIGYTF
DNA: TGTGCCAGCAAGCCAAGCCGGGACAGGGGTATTGGCTACACCTTC

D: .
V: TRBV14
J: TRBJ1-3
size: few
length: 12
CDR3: CASSFPGNTIYF
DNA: TGTGCCAGCAGCTTTCCGGGAAACACCATATATTTT

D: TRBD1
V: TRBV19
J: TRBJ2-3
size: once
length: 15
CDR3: CASSTPNRGLNTQYF
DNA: TGTGCCAGTAGTACCCCCAACAGGGGGCTAAATACGCAGTATTTT

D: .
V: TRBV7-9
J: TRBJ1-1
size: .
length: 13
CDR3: CASSFTGNTEAFF
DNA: TGTGCCAGCAGCTTCACGGGGAACACTGAAGCTTTCTTT

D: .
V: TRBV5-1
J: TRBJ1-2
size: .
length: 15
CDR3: CASSLGQGSNYGYTF
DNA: TGCGCCAGCAGCTTGGGGCAGGGATCCAACTATGGCTACACCTTC

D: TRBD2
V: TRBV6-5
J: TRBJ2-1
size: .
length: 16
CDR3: CASSSEPGLTNNEQFF
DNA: TGTGCCAGCAGTTCGGAGCCGGGACTAACTAACAATGAGCAGTTCTTC

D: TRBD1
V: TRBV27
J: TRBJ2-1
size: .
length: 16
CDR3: CASSLSGRTGVGEQFF
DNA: TGTGCCAGCAGTTTATCGGGACGGACAGGGGTTGGTGAGCAGTTCTTC

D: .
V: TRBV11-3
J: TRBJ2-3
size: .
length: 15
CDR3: CASSLDSGGGDTQYF
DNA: TGTGCCAGCAGCTTAGACTCCGGGGGAGGAGATACGCAGTATTTT

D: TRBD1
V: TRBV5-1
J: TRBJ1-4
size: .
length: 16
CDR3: CASSLEGQGANEKLFF
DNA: TGCGCCAGCAGCTTGGAGGGACAGGGGGCTAATGAAAAACTGTTTTTT

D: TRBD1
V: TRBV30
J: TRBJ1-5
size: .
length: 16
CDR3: CAWSQKLTGGNQPQHF
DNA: TGTGCCTGGAGTCAAAAACTGACAGGGGGTAATCAGCCCCAGCATTTT

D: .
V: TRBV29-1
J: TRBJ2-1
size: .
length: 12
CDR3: CSAPQGTNEQFF
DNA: TGCAGCGCCCCACAGGGTACCAATGAGCAGTTCTTC